This T cell receptor beta chain appears in the sequencing data of a study of blood T cell repertoires in COVID-19. Clones were sequenced by immunoSEQ multiplex PCR, and TCRdb holds only the in-frame ones, with some missing. Of 55,000 to 85,000 clones listed, about nine tenths were seen once; the top ten hold under 6.5%. The TCR comes from a woman between 18 and 30 years old with acute or convalescent COVID-19. Sample: peripheral blood.

The CDR3 loop is CSASTTGQGGQPQHF. The CDR3 DNA reads TGCAGTGCAAGTACTACGGGGCAGGGAGGTCAGCCCCAGCATTTT. The chain couples TRBV20-1 to TRBJ1-5; a possible D gene is TRBD1 (5 bases). There are 15 residues in the CDR3. Germline V gene data show CDR1 as DFQATT and CDR2 as SNEGSKA (reference sequence). The V end was cut by 6 bases, the J end by 6 bases, with 21 bases between.